The clone carrying this T cell receptor (beta chain) was counted many times. Its antigen is still unknown. The sample comes from a study of CD8 T cells in ankylosing spondylitis. Study conclusions and caveats: Seemingly distinctive of ankylosing spondylitis blood was a TCR beta motif formed by eight highly homologous variants. Some motif variants were previously reported in reactive arthritis synovial fluid and blood. It was reported that disease-linked clones were significantly enriched in matched ankylosing spondylitis synovial fluid.

Molecular-barcoded quantitative 5'-RACE produced these TCR beta libraries. MiXCR, run by TCRdb on the 5' RACE reads, gives a single entry per CDR3 protein. The table includes 150,000 to 200,000 distinct CDR3 sequences, 10% to 15% detected once. Trimming took off 5 bases at V and 1 base at J, with 11 bases between the two ends. CDR1 is SQVTM, CDR2 ANQGSEA, per germline. There are 13 residues in the CDR3. Material for sequencing was blood, either unsorted or a sorted T cell fraction (not recorded which). V usage is TRBV29-1 and J usage is TRBJ1-1; D is ambiguous. The source of this sequence is a female donor with ankylosing spondylitis or in good health (not recorded which). The CDR3 protein is CSVCTVANTEAFF. The CDR3 DNA reads TGCAGCGTTTGTACGGTGGCGAACACTGAAGCTTTCTTT.